The text below deals with one TCR beta chain. The antigen remains undetermined. Assay: immunoSEQ multiplex PCR; the TCRdb copy retains only in-frame clones and omits some. The sample records fewer than 250,000 clones, around nine tenths being singletons. Separate from the roughly 700-subject first cohort was the roughly 130-subject validation cohort, to which the donors belonged. This entry is derived from a study of cytomegalovirus exposure and HLA in healthy donors. There are 13 residues in the CDR3. Trimming took 8 bases from V and 0 from J; bases not matched to a gene: 4. The germline V gene has CDR1 MNHNY and CDR2 SVGAGI (reference sequence). Whole-study results and caveats: Some public TCRs appeared in many individuals, while most sequences were rare. A classifier reportedly called cytomegalovirus status with high sensitivity and specificity.

The origin of this receptor is a man aged 18 to 30 in good health and CMV-seronegative. This rearrangement joins TRBV6-6 to TRBJ2-7, with 7 bases aligning to TRBD2. Sequencing was carried out using PBMCs. CDR3 region: CASQAGSSYEQYF. The CDR3 nucleotides are TGTGCCAGCCAAGCGGGGAGCTCCTACGAGCAGTACTTC.